The entry that follows covers one T cell receptor beta chain sequence. The record originates from a study of blood T cell repertoires in COVID-19. Across the whole study: PBMCs, B-cell-depleted T cells, or T cells were the source of the cDNA or gDNA that made up the material.

Participants, 18 to 89 years old, spanned 24 US areas. There are 14 residues in the CDR3. With V trimmed by 7 bases and J by 6 bases, 3 bases remained unmatched. Germline CDR1 and CDR2: MNHEY and SMNVEV (reference sequence). Only in-frame clones appear in the TCRdb table, and some are missing; sequencing was by immunoSEQ multiplex PCR. This table holds approximately 240,000 clones, 80% to 90% found once. This TCR was sampled from a woman aged 18-29 years in a cohort exposed to, infected with or recovered from COVID-19 (not recorded which). V and J are TRBV27 and TRBJ2-1; TRBD2 agrees at 13 bases. The sequencing sample was made of PBMCs or T cells enriched from blood (not recorded which). CDR3 sequence: CASIGLAGANEQFF. DNA for the CDR3: TGTGCCAGCATCGGACTAGCGGGAGCCAATGAGCAGTTCTTC.